One and the same sample provided the 10 T cell receptor beta chains below, sequenced in a study of CD8+ T cells in alopecia areata. Noted treatment: oral pan-JAK inhibitor, 5-10 mg twice daily. Sequencing templates came from extracted RNA that was reverse transcribed into cDNA. Profiling relied on immunoSEQ multiplex PCR, and the TCRdb table lists in-frame clones only, not all of them. Of about 120,000 clones listed, around 63% are singletons. The sample consisted of CD4+ T cells sorted from blood, taken at week 4, from a patient treated with tofacitinib. The receptors were gathered from a human donor with alopecia areata.

The chain links TRBV5-1 to TRBJ2-3; TRBD1 aligns across 8 bases. The CDR3 totals 15 residues. The trim removed 3 bases at V and 6 bases at J, leaving 9 bases unmatched. Germline V lookup: CDR1 SGHRS, CDR2 YFSETQ. CDR3 loop: CASSYGTGERDTQYF. The CDR3 DNA follows: TGCGCCAGCAGCTACGGGACAGGAGAACGGGATACGCAGTATTTT.

This clone occurred a few times. This chain links TRBV25-1 with TRBJ1-2; TRBD1 agrees at 10 bases. The CDR3 totals 14 residues. From germline, CDR1 is MGHDK and CDR2 SYGVNS. Trimming at V came to 5 bases and at J to 7 bases, leaving 7 bases not matched to a gene. The CDR3 DNA reads as TGTGCCAGCAGTCCCCATGGGACAGGGGCTGGCTACACCTTC. Translation gives CASSPHGTGAGYTF.

This clone was seen just once. The chain uses TRBV4-2 and TRBJ1-3, with no clear D. The CDR3 sequence is 16 residues long. V lost 2 bases and J lost 2, with 13 bases in between. Germline V CDR1 and CDR2: LGHNA, YNFKEQ. The CDR3 here is CASSQSLDTAGNTIYF. The CDR3 DNA reads TGTGCCAGCAGCCAATCGTTAGACACGGCTGGAAACACCATATATTTT.

This rearrangement joins TRBV7-8 to TRBJ2-5; TRBD2 might be the D (6 bases). Per germline, CDR1 SGHVS and CDR2 FQNEAQ. The length of the CDR3 is 14 residues. V lost 5 bases and J 11 bases, leaving 21 bases between the germline ends. CDR3 DNA: TGTGCCAGCAGCCCCCCGGGACTCCCGGAGGGACAGTACTTC. This codes for CASSPPGLPEGQYF.

J is TRBJ2-7 and V is TRBV7-9; tentatively, D is TRBD1 or TRBD2 (5 bases each). This CDR3 spans 15 amino acids. In germline, CDR1 is SEHNR, CDR2 FQNEAQ (reference sequence). V was trimmed by 1 base and J by 3 bases, leaving 13 bases between them. CDR3 bases: TGTGCCAGCAGCTTAGGACGGGACGTAAGCTACGAGCAGTACTTC. It translates to CASSLGRDVSYEQYF.

The chain combines TRBV7-9 with TRBJ1-2; D unresolved. The CDR3 sequence is 12 residues long. Trimming removed 3 bases at V and 5 bases at J, with 7 bases between. Germline values: CDR1 SEHNR, CDR2 FQNEAQ (reference sequence). The chain's CDR3 is CASSLTEYGYTF. As DNA, the CDR3 is TGTGCCAGCAGCTTGACGGAGTATGGCTACACCTTC.

The chain couples TRBV29-1 to TRBJ1-2; 10 bases align to TRBD1. Looked up from germline, CDR1 is SQVTM and CDR2 is ANQGSEA. Unmatched junction bases numbered 9, after V lost 4 bases and J lost 4 bases. The CDR3 covers 15 residues. The DNA for the CDR3 is TGCAGCGTTGTCCGGGGGACAGGGGTTATCTATGGCTACACCTTC. Translated: CSVVRGTGVIYGYTF.

The chain recombines TRBV7-9 with TRBJ2-3, with D hard to call. V lost 0 bases and J lost 4, with 5 bases in between. Germline CDR1 is SEHNR and CDR2 is FQNEAQ (reference sequence). This CDR3 is built from 13 residues. The CDR3 nucleotides read TGTGCCAGCAGCTTAGCGCACCCAGATACGCAGTATTTT. It yields the protein CASSLAHPDTQYF.

The gene calls are TRBV5-1 and TRBJ1-1, with D perhaps TRBD1 (5 bases). The germline V and J ends were trimmed by 4 bases and 3 bases, with 10 bases remaining between them. This CDR3 contains 13 residues. The V gene's germline CDR1 is SGHRS and CDR2 YFSETQ. CDR3 in DNA: TGCGCCAGCAGCCAGGGTCGGGACACTGAAGCTTTCTTT. Its protein is CASSQGRDTEAFF.

The rearrangement uses TRBV5-1 and TRBJ2-2, with D unclear. This CDR3 spans 14 amino acids. From germline, CDR1 is SGHRS and CDR2 YFSETQ. Trimming removed 2 bases at V and 3 bases at J, with 8 bases between. CDR3 bases: TGCGCCAGCAGCTTACTTCAGGACACCGGGGAGCTGTTTTTT. It encodes CASSLLQDTGELFF.